This is a list of T cell receptor beta chains from one sample in a study of CD8+CD57+ T cells in acquired aplastic anemia. TCRdb independently ran MiXCR on the reads; one entry per CDR3 protein. The repertoire has 250,000 to 350,000 distinct CDR3 sequences, roughly 53% of them found once; the top ten carry under 1.5%. Sequences were obtained from sorted CD4+, CD8+, or CD8+CD57+ T cells (not recorded which) from PBMCs. The receptors were sampled from a human donor with aplastic anemia. The CDR3 runs from the conserved cysteine through the conserved F or W. The D gene is left open where the match is weak. Size is omitted from some rows. Given values are once, few, many or a class for expanded clones.

size,J,V,D,CDR3,DNA
many,TRBJ1-1,TRBV7-9,.,CASSVGRGITEAFF,TGTGCCAGCAGCGTTGGCCGAGGCATCACTGAAGCTTTCTTT
many,TRBJ1-2,TRBV20-1,.,CSARDRKTGSYGYTF,TGCAGTGCTAGAGATCGGAAAACAGGGAGCTATGGCTACACCTTC
many,TRBJ1-1,TRBV27,.,CASSLSGVGTEAFF,TGTGCCAGCAGTTTATCAGGGGTAGGGACTGAAGCTTTCTTT
.,TRBJ2-3,TRBV7-2,TRBD2,CASSFRTSGVSTDTQYF,TGTGCCAGCAGCTTCCGGACTAGCGGGGTCAGCACAGATACGCAGTATTTT
once,TRBJ1-2,TRBV7-6,TRBD1,CASSPGQAYGYTF,TGTGCCAGCTCACCGGGACAGGCTTATGGCTACACCTTC
.,TRBJ2-7,TRBV19,TRBD1,CASSMGGQGVSKQYF,TGTGCCAGTAGTATGGGGGGACAGGGAGTTTCGAAGCAGTACTTC
many,TRBJ2-1,TRBV11-1,TRBD2,CASSAGLAGDNEQFF,TGTGCCAGCAGCGCGGGACTAGCGGGGGACAATGAGCAGTTCTTC
.,TRBJ1-5,TRBV7-8,.,CASSRGPNKYQPQHF,TGTGCCAGCAGCCGAGGACCGAACAAGTATCAGCCCCAGCATTTT
.,TRBJ2-2,TRBV7-6,.,CASSLATVPSGELFF,TGTGCCAGCAGCTTAGCGACTGTCCCATCCGGGGAGCTGTTTTTT
.,TRBJ1-6,TRBV10-3,TRBD1,CASRAPGGSNSPLHF,TGTGCCAGCAGAGCGCCAGGGGGCTCTAATTCACCCCTCCACTTT
many,TRBJ2-1,TRBV5-8,TRBD2,CASSLRLAGYNEQFF,TGTGCCAGCAGCTTGAGGCTAGCGGGGTACAATGAGCAGTTCTTC
.,TRBJ1-2,TRBV15,.,CATSSRGLGTDANYGYTF,TGTGCCACCAGCAGTCGGGGGTTAGGGACCGACGCCAACTATGGCTACACCTTC
.,TRBJ2-1,TRBV10-3,TRBD2,CAISEGLAAPYNEQFF,TGTGCCATCAGTGAAGGACTAGCGGCTCCCTACAATGAGCAGTTCTTC
.,TRBJ2-7,TRBV7-2,TRBD2,CASSLNAGGYYEQYF,TGTGCCAGCAGCTTAAACGCGGGGGGATACTACGAGCAGTACTTC
.,TRBJ2-7,TRBV7-2,TRBD2,CASSLTGTRYYEQYF,TGTGCCAGCAGCCTCACCGGGACTAGGTACTACGAGCAGTACTTC
once,TRBJ1-4,TRBV15,TRBD1,CATSRGNVGQESEKLFF,TGTGCCACCAGCAGAGGCAACGTGGGACAGGAGAGTGAAAAACTGTTTTTT
.,TRBJ1-5,TRBV5-6,.,CASSLLQELNQPQHF,TGTGCCAGCAGCTTATTACAGGAACTCAATCAGCCCCAGCATTTT
many,TRBJ2-7,TRBV10-1,.,CASREDGTYEQYF,TGCGCCAGCAGGGAAGACGGGACCTACGAGCAGTACTTC
many,TRBJ2-5,TRBV11-2,.,CASSASGTWTGTQYF,TGTGCCAGCAGCGCCTCCGGGACCTGGACGGGGACCCAGTACTTC
.,TRBJ2-3,TRBV7-9,.,CASSYRSDDTQYF,TGTGCCAGCAGTTACCGGTCCGACGATACGCAGTATTTT
.,TRBJ2-5,TRBV7-9,TRBD2,CASSRGLAQETQYF,TGTGCCAGCAGCCGAGGACTAGCCCAAGAGACCCAGTACTTC
.,TRBJ2-1,TRBV4-2,TRBD2,CASSQVTLAGGSRSYNEQFF,TGTGCCAGCAGCCAAGTAACCCTAGCGGGGGGCTCTCGCTCCTACAATGAGCAGTTCTTC
.,TRBJ1-2,TRBV10-3,.,CAISESMQYGYTF,TGTGCCATCAGTGAGTCGATGCAGTATGGCTACACCTTC
.,TRBJ2-7,TRBV5-1,.,CASSFSGNEQYF,TGCGCCAGCAGCTTTTCAGGGAACGAGCAGTACTTC
many,TRBJ2-1,TRBV12-3/TRBV12-4,TRBD2,CASSSRQGRGLAGGYNEQFF,TGTGCCAGCAGTTCACGACAGGGTAGGGGACTAGCGGGAGGGTACAATGAGCAGTTCTTC
few,TRBJ2-2,TRBV19,.,CASSETNTGELFF,TGTGCCAGTAGTGAGACGAACACCGGGGAGCTGTTTTTT
many,TRBJ1-1,TRBV25-1,TRBD1,CASSPLGQGGTEAFF,TGTGCCAGCAGTCCCCTGGGACAGGGTGGGACTGAAGCTTTCTTT
.,TRBJ2-7,TRBV12-3/TRBV12-4,.,CASSLGGPTYEQYF,TGTGCCAGCAGCTTAGGCGGGCCGACCTACGAGCAGTACTTC
.,TRBJ2-2,TRBV7-9,TRBD1,CASSSSGTANTGELFF,TGTGCCAGCAGCTCCTCCGGGACAGCCAACACCGGGGAGCTGTTTTTT
.,TRBJ2-5,TRBV20-1,.,CSARSIQETQYF,TGCAGTGCTCGCAGTATACAAGAGACCCAGTACTTC
.,TRBJ1-1,TRBV19,TRBD1,CASSFRQGAGNTEAFF,TGTGCCAGTAGTTTTAGACAGGGGGCCGGGAACACTGAAGCTTTCTTT
.,TRBJ2-7,TRBV7-9,TRBD1,CASSLALGQGSYEQYF,TGTGCCAGCAGCTTAGCGCTGGGACAGGGGTCCTACGAGCAGTACTTC
.,TRBJ1-3,TRBV15,TRBD1,CATSRRQGLRNTIYF,TGTGCCACCAGCAGACGACAGGGGTTGAGAAACACCATATATTTT
many,TRBJ2-1,TRBV5-4,.,CASSIQQGAGDFQPQFF,TGTGCCAGCAGCATCCAACAAGGGGCGGGCGACTTTCAACCTCAGTTCTTC
many,TRBJ1-5,TRBV6-1,TRBD1,CASTLDRDPHQPQHF,TGTGCCAGCACCTTGGACAGGGACCCGCATCAGCCCCAGCATTTT
.,TRBJ2-3,TRBV7-9,.,CASSFSTGTDTQYF,TGTGCCAGCAGCTTTAGTACCGGCACAGATACGCAGTATTTT
many,TRBJ2-1,TRBV5-6,TRBD2,CASSSGLARGVLNEQFF,TGTGCCAGCAGTTCCGGACTAGCCAGGGGTGTCCTCAATGAGCAGTTCTTC
.,TRBJ1-2,TRBV28,.,CASSPSTYGYTF,TGTGCCAGCAGTCCCTCAACCTATGGCTACACCTTC
.,TRBJ2-5,TRBV7-8,.,CASSQRGTQYF,TGTGCCAGCAGCCAACGGGGGACCCAGTACTTC
once,TRBJ2-7,TRBV20-1,TRBD1,CSARVGGTGQYF,TGCAGTGCTAGAGTCGGCGGGACAGGACAGTACTTC
.,TRBJ1-1,TRBV6-2/TRBV6-3,.,CASSYGGWRNTEAFF,TGTGCCAGCAGTTACGGGGGTTGGAGGAACACTGAAGCTTTCTTT
.,TRBJ2-3,TRBV5-1,TRBD2,CASSWTSGKDTQYF,TGCGCCAGCAGCTGGACTAGCGGGAAAGATACGCAGTATTTT
once,TRBJ2-7,TRBV7-2,.,CASSLNGLSYEQYF,TGTGCCAGCAGCTTAAACGGTCTTTCCTACGAGCAGTACTTC
.,TRBJ1-4,TRBV2,TRBD1,CARRTGNEKLFF,TGTGCCAGACGGACAGGGAACGAAAAACTGTTTTTT
few,TRBJ2-7,TRBV7-8,.,CASSRVAKGYEQYF,TGTGCCAGCAGTCGGGTAGCGAAGGGATACGAGCAGTACTTC
many,TRBJ2-3,TRBV5-5,.,CASSQTVSTDTQYF,TGTGCCAGCAGCCAGACAGTTAGCACAGATACGCAGTATTTT
many,TRBJ2-2,TRBV7-9,.,CASSPKQDTGELFF,TGTGCCAGCAGCCCGAAACAGGACACCGGGGAGCTGTTTTTT
many,TRBJ1-1,TRBV7-9,.,CASSLAYRGDTEAFF,TGTGCCAGCAGCTTAGCTTATCGGGGAGACACTGAAGCTTTCTTT
.,TRBJ2-5,TRBV11-2,.,CASTVDSSGQETQYF,TGTGCCAGCACCGTGGATTCGAGCGGACAAGAGACCCAGTACTTC
.,TRBJ2-5,TRBV20-1,TRBD1,CSARAGTGGRETQYF,TGCAGTGCTAGAGCTGGGACAGGGGGCCGGGAGACCCAGTACTTC
many,TRBJ2-5,TRBV6-5,.,CASQVGLQKTQYF,TGTGCCAGTCAAGTGGGACTCCAGAAGACCCAGTACTTC
many,TRBJ2-1,TRBV7-2,.,CASSPRNSYNEQFF,TGTGCCAGCAGCCCTCGGAACTCCTACAATGAGCAGTTCTTC
.,TRBJ1-4,TRBV25-1,.,CASSGRGEGYKEKLFF,TGTGCCAGCAGTGGTCGGGGGGAAGGGTATAAGGAAAAACTGTTTTTT
.,TRBJ2-3,TRBV9,TRBD1,CASSRTGNPDTQYF,TGTGCCAGCAGCCGGACAGGGAATCCAGATACGCAGTATTTT
few,TRBJ1-1,TRBV9,.,CASSPHWADEAFF,TGTGCCAGCAGCCCCCACTGGGCCGATGAAGCTTTCTTT
.,TRBJ1-4,TRBV11-2,.,CASSSPQAGGNYNEKLFF,TGTGCCAGCAGCTCTCCCCAAGCGGGGGGAAACTACAATGAAAAACTGTTTTTT
.,TRBJ2-7,TRBV20-1,.,CSASSPFGGASNEQYF,TGCAGTGCCAGCTCACCATTCGGGGGCGCTTCTAACGAGCAGTACTTC